This TCR beta chain derives from a study of CD8+ T cells in alopecia areata. The count of this clone is one. Its antigen is unknown. Trimming took off 3 bases at V and 0 bases at J, with 19 bases between the two ends. This CDR3 is 17 amino acids long. In germline, CDR1 is GTSNPN, CDR2 SVGIG (reference sequence). Treatment given: oral pan-JAK inhibitor, 5-10 mg twice daily. Lesional scalp punch biopsies and peripheral blood came from alopecia areata patients. Reverse transcription of extracted RNA yielded cDNA, which provided the sequencing template. Sequencing was performed with immunoSEQ multiplex PCR; in TCRdb, only in-frame clones are kept and a portion is missing. The sample lists 110,000 to 150,000 clones, about 86% occurring once. Study conclusions and caveats: Relative to mice, TCR sharing across patients was less clear, a difference possibly HLA-related. Greater clonality was observed in lesional scalp samples, especially alopecia totalis/universalis, versus normal scalp.

The chain combines TRBV30 with TRBJ2-3, with D tentatively TRBD1 (6 bases). This material consisted of CD8+ T cells sorted from blood, taken at week 4, from a patient treated with tofacitinib. This TCR derives from a human donor with alopecia areata. The CDR3 reads CAWRTYQGSASTDTQYF. The CDR3 DNA sequence: TGTGCCTGGAGGACATACCAGGGGAGTGCTAGCACAGATACGCAGTATTTT.